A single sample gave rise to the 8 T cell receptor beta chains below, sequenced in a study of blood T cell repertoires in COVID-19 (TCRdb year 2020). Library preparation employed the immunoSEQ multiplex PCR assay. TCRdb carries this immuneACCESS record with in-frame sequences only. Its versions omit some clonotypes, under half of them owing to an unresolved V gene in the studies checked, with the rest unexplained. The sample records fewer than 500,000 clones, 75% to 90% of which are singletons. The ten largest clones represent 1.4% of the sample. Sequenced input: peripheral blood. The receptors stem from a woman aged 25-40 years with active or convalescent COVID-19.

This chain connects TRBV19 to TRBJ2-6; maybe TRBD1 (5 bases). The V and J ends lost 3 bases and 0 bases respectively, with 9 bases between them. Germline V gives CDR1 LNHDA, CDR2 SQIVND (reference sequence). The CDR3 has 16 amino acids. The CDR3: CASSMQGHSGANVLTF. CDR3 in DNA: TGTGCCAGTAGTATGCAGGGCCACTCTGGGGCCAACGTCCTGACTTTC.

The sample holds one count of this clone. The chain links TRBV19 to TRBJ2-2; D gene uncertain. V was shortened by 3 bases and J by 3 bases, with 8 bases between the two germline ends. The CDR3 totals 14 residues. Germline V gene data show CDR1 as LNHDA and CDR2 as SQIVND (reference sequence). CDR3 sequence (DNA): TGTGCCAGTAGTATGTACTCCGACACCGGGGAGCTGTTTTTT. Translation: CASSMYSDTGELFF.

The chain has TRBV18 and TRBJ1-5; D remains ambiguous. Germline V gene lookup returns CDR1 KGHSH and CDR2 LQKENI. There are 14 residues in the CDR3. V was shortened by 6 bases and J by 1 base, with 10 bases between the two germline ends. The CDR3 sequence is CASSVSSSNQPQHF. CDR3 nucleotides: TGTGCCAGCTCCGTATCCTCGAGCAATCAGCCCCAGCATTTT.

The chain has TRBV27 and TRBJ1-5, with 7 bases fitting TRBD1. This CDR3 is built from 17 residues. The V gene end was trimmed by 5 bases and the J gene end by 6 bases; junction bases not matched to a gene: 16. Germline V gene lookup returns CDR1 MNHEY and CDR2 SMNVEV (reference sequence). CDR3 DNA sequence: TGTGCCAGCAGTGCATACCCTATAAGACAGGGAGGTCAGCCCCAGCATTTT. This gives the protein CASSAYPIRQGGQPQHF.

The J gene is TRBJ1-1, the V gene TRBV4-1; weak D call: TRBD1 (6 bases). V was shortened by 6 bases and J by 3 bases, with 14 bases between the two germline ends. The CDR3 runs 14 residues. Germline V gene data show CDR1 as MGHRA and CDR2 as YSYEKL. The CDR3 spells CASSGWEGDTEAFF. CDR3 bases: TGCGCCAGCAGTGGGTGGGAGGGGGACACTGAAGCTTTCTTT.

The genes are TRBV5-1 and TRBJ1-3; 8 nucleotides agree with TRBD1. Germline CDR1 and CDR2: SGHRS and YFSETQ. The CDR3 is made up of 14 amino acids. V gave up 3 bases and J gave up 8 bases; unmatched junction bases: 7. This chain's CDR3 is CASSSQGAADTIYF. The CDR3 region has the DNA TGCGCCAGCAGCTCTCAGGGGGCTGCGGACACCATATATTTT.

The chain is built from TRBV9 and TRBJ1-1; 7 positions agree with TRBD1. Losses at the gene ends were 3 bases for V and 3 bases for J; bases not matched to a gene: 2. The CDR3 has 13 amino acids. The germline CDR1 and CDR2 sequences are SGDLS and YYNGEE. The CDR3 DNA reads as TGTGCCAGCAGCGCGGGACAGCACACTGAAGCTTTCTTT. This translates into CASSAGQHTEAFF.

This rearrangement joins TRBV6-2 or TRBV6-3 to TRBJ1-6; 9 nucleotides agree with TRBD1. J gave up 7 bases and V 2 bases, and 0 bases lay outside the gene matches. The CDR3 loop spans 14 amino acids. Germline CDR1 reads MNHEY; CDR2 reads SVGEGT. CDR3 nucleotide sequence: TGTGCCAGCAGTTACGGGACAGGGAATTCACCCCTCCACTTT. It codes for CASSYGTGNSPLHF.